This TCR beta chain was sequenced in a study of T cells after somatic rescue of genetic block. Method: immunoSEQ multiplex PCR; TCRdb's copy keeps in-frame clones and lacks some. The table includes around 64,000 clones, 92% detected once. V lost 4 bases and J 4 bases, leaving 14 bases between the germline ends. This CDR3 spans 15 amino acids. Germline CDR1 LGHNA, CDR2 YSLEER. The sequencing sample was made of peripheral blood mononuclear cells (PBMCs). This sequence was found in a middle-aged man. This chain links TRBV4-3 with TRBJ2-1; D possibly corresponds to TRBD2 (6 bases). The CDR3 protein is CASSPPGGAYNEQFF. CDR3 bases: TGCGCCAGCAGCCCCCCTGGCGGGGCATACAATGAGCAGTTCTTC.